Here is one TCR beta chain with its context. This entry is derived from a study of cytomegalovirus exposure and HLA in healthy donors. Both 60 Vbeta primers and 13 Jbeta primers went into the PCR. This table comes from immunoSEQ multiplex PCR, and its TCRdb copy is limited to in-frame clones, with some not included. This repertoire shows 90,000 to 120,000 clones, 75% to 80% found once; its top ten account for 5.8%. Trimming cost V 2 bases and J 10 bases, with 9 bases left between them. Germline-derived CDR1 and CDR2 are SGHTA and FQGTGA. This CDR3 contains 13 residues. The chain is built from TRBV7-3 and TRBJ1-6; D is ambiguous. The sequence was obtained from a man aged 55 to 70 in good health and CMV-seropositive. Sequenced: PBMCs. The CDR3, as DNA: TGTGCCAGCAGCTTATCCGAGGGATCACCCCTCCACTTT. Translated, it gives CASSLSEGSPLHF.